These 17 T cell receptor beta chains share one sample of origin, sequenced in a study of blood T cell repertoires in COVID-19 (TCRdb year 2020). The library was made by the immunoSEQ multiplex PCR assay. The source is immuneACCESS, and TCRdb retained only in-frame sequences with V and J called. Part of the clones is not carried over; for the studies checked, unresolved V genes explain less than half of this, and the remainder is unexplained. The sample data list some 140,000 clones, and roughly four fifths of these were observed just once. The ten most abundant clones make up approximately 30% of the sample. The sample was peripheral blood. Source of these receptors: a woman aged 55-70 years with acute or convalescent COVID-19.

V is TRBV5-1 and J is TRBJ2-7, with 8 bases aligning to TRBD1. CDR3 length: 15 amino acids. Losses at the gene ends were 4 bases for V and 5 bases for J; bases not matched to a gene: 11. The germline gives CDR1 SGHRS, CDR2 YFSETQ. The DNA of the CDR3 is TGCGCCAGCAGCCTGCAGGGGGCTTCTTTGAACGAGCAGTACTTC. It encodes CASSLQGASLNEQYF.

This rearrangement joins TRBV24-1 to TRBJ2-3; 10 nucleotides match TRBD1. This CDR3 spans 16 amino acids. Germline values: CDR1 KGHDR, CDR2 SFDVKD. V trimming: 3 bases; J trimming: 4 bases; junction bases outside the gene matches: 6. As DNA, the CDR3 is TGTGCCACCAGTGATACGGGACAGGGGTCCGCAGATACGCAGTATTTT. Protein sequence: CATSDTGQGSADTQYF.

The chain couples TRBV18 to TRBJ1-1, with unresolved D. The V gene's germline CDR1 is KGHSH and CDR2 LQKENI. The V end was cut by 3 bases, the J end by 6 bases, with 8 bases between. CDR3 length: 12 residues. The DNA of the CDR3 is TGTGCCAGCTCACCGAAACTACCTGAAGCTTTCTTT. Translated, it gives CASSPKLPEAFF.

J is TRBJ1-6 and V is TRBV6-5, with TRBD1 identical over 8 bases. This CDR3 comprises 15 residues. V trimming: 0 bases; J trimming: 9 bases; junction bases outside the gene matches: 4. Germline V gives CDR1 MNHEY, CDR2 SVGAGI. CDR3 DNA: TGTGCCAGCAGTTACTCGAGGACAGGGTCTTCACCCCTCCACTTT. It translates to CASSYSRTGSSPLHF.

V is TRBV7-2 and J is TRBJ1-2, with a possible D match to TRBD1 (5 bases). V lost 2 bases and J 7 bases, leaving 14 bases between the germline ends. This CDR3 comprises 14 residues. Germline V gene lookup returns CDR1 SGHTA and CDR2 FQGNSA. CDR3 coding DNA: TGTGCCAGCAGCTTAAATCGGGGGACGGGTGGCTACACCTTC. Its protein product is CASSLNRGTGGYTF. Full variable domain (remainder filled in from reference TRBV7-2 and TRBJ1-2): GAGVSQSPSNKVTEKGKDVELRCDPISGHTALYWYRQSLGQGLEFLIYFQGNSAPDKSGLPSDRFSAERTGGSVSTLTIQRTQQEDSAVYLCASSLNRGTGGYTFGSGTRLTVV.

The chain is built from TRBV9 and TRBJ1-1; TRBD1 is a possible D gene (5 bases). V gave up 0 bases and J gave up 2 bases, with 20 bases separating them. The CDR3 loop spans 18 amino acids. The germline V gene has CDR1 SGDLS and CDR2 YYNGEE. This CDR3 reads CASSVVQSLGRGNTEAFF. The DNA for the CDR3 is TGTGCCAGCAGCGTAGTTCAATCCCTGGGAAGGGGCAACACTGAAGCTTTCTTT.

This clone has more than one count but fewer than ten. The rearrangement joins TRBV14 to TRBJ2-7; tentatively, D is TRBD2 (6 bases). V was cut by 1 base and J by 0 bases, with 10 bases left in between. The CDR3 is made up of 15 amino acids. Germline assignment: CDR1 SGHDN and CDR2 FVKESK. The CDR3 reads CASSQGLGGSYEQYF. The CDR3 DNA reads TGTGCCAGCAGCCAAGGGCTGGGGGGCTCCTACGAGCAGTACTTC.

The chain employs TRBV28 and TRBJ1-2; D ambiguous. Germline V gives CDR1 MDHEN, CDR2 SYDVKM. The CDR3 consists of 13 residues. Trimming removed 5 bases at V and 5 bases at J, with 12 bases between. In DNA, the CDR3 is TGTGCCAGCAGTCCCGCCGCCAGTTATGGCTACACCTTC. This encodes CASSPAASYGYTF.

The V and J genes are TRBV19 and TRBJ1-5, with 7 nucleotides matching TRBD1. The CDR3 covers 15 residues. J was trimmed by 4 bases and V by 9 bases; bases with no gene match: 12. From germline, CDR1 is LNHDA and CDR2 SQIVND (reference sequence). Written as DNA, the CDR3 is TGTGCCAGCCAGGGAAACCGGGACAGAAATCAGCCCCAGCATTTT. It is translated as CASQGNRDRNQPQHF. The whole variable domain, remainder taken from reference TRBV19 and TRBJ1-5, is DGGITQSPKYLFRKEGQNVTLSCEQNLNHDAMYWYRQDPGQGLRLIYYSQIVNDFQKGDIAEGYSVSREKKESFPLTVTSAQKNPTAFYLCASQGNRDRNQPQHFGDGTRLSIL.

J is TRBJ2-2 and V is TRBV28; the D gene is possibly TRBD1 (6 bases). V gave up 7 bases and J gave up 3 bases, with 24 bases separating them. Germline-derived CDR1 and CDR2 are MDHEN and SYDVKM. This CDR3 contains 18 residues. CDR3 amino acids: CASNRSPNRVLYTGELFF. The CDR3 region has the DNA TGTGCCAGCAACCGGTCCCCAAACAGGGTACTATACACCGGGGAGCTGTTTTTT. Using reference TRBV28 and TRBJ2-2 for the parts outside the CDR3, the full variable domain is DVKVTQSSRYLVKRTGEKVFLECVQDMDHENMFWYRQDPGLGLRLIYFSYDVKMKEKGDIPEGYSVSREKKERFSLILESASTNQTSMYLCASNRSPNRVLYTGELFFGEGSRLTVL.

This clone was detected once. The chain carries TRBV27 and TRBJ1-6; D is unresolved. Trimming shortened V by 3 bases and J by 7 bases, and 19 bases separated the two germline ends. The germline V gene encodes CDR1 MNHEY and CDR2 SMNVEV (reference sequence). CDR3 length: 17 amino acids. CDR3 DNA: TGTGCCAGCAGTTTCCGAGCGGGCCTTTTCGGGAATTCACCCCTCCACTTT. Protein: CASSFRAGLFGNSPLHF.

The chain couples TRBV5-1 to TRBJ2-1, with D uncertain. The CDR3 covers 14 residues. With 3 bases removed from V and 8 bases from J, the gap between germline ends came to 15 bases. The germline V gene has CDR1 SGHRS and CDR2 YFSETQ. Here the CDR3 reads CASSYQVGMDEQFF. The CDR3 coding sequence is TGCGCCAGCAGCTATCAGGTCGGAATGGATGAGCAGTTCTTC.

This chain uses TRBV10-2 with TRBJ1-6; 8 bases match TRBD1. Germline-derived CDR1 and CDR2 are WSHSY and SAAADI. Germline trimming cut 6 bases from V and 6 bases from J; bases unmatched to any gene: 4. There are 14 residues in the CDR3. CDR3 sequence reads: CASRTTGANSPLHF. The DNA of the CDR3 is TGCGCCAGCAGAACGACAGGGGCTAATTCACCCCTCCACTTT.

The chain carries TRBV3-1 (or the pseudogene TRBV3-2) and TRBJ2-1, with 8 bases identical to TRBD2. The CDR3 extends over 15 amino acids. Germline values: CDR1 LGHDT, CDR2 YNNKEL (reference sequence). V lost 0 bases and J lost 5; bases outside the gene matches: 3. The CDR3 nucleotides read TGTGCCAGCAGCCAAGAAGGCGGGGGGAACAATGAGCAGTTCTTC. It translates to CASSQEGGGNNEQFF.

The table lists this clone with a few counts. This chain joins TRBV19 and TRBJ1-1, with 7 bases aligning to TRBD1. The CDR3 sequence is 15 residues long. After removal of 3 bases from V and 2 bases from J, the junction contained 6 bases not matched to a gene. Germline V gene sequence: CDR1 LNHDA, CDR2 SQIVND (reference sequence). CDR3 region: CASSIGQGGNTEAFF. The CDR3 DNA follows: TGTGCCAGTAGTATTGGGCAGGGGGGAAACACTGAAGCTTTCTTT.

The gene calls are TRBV6-5 and TRBJ1-6, with 7 bases lining up with TRBD1. The ends lost 5 bases at V and 9 bases at J; junction bases unmatched: 4. CDR3 length: 13 amino acids. CDR1 is MNHEY and CDR2 is SVGAGI in the germline V gene. CDR3 sequence reads: CASSRQGSSPLHF. The CDR3, as DNA: TGTGCCAGCAGTCGACAGGGTAGTTCACCCCTCCACTTT.

The chain is built from TRBV4-2 and TRBJ2-1; 12 nucleotides align to TRBD2. After removal of 5 bases from V and 4 bases from J, the junction contained 9 bases not matched to a gene. The CDR3 contains 17 residues. Germline CDR1 reads LGHNA; CDR2 reads YNFKEQ. The CDR3 DNA sequence: TGTGCCAGCAGCTCAGATCTAGCGGGGGGGCCTTACAATGAGCAGTTCTTC. Translating it yields CASSSDLAGGPYNEQFF.